Described below is a single TCR beta chain sequence and its context. Patients of the Seattle cohort, enrolled during active infection, were followed longitudinally. The sample originates from a study of blood T cell repertoires in COVID-19. In the study overall: Samples came from the United States, Italy and Spain, spanning acute and convalescent COVID-19.

Source study methods: Reference gene primer amplification gave estimated nucleated cell counts. The method was immunoSEQ multiplex PCR; TCRdb's version includes in-frame clones alone and lacks a portion of them. V, J and clone size reflect that table, while D and trimming were determined from the DNA. Found here are 250,000 to 300,000 clones, 90% of them singletons; the top ten hold 2.1%. V shed 2 bases and J 6 bases; nucleotides not matched to a gene: 6. CDR3 length: 14 residues. CDR1 SGHNT and CDR2 YYREEE come from the germline V gene (reference sequence). The chain recombines TRBV5-4 with TRBJ1-2, with 8 bases matching TRBD1. Sequences were obtained from peripheral blood. The receptor comes from a woman aged 60-75 years with COVID-19, enrolled during active disease. This CDR3 reads CASSFGQGRDGYTF. The CDR3 region has the DNA TGTGCCAGCAGCTTCGGACAGGGAAGGGATGGCTACACCTTC. Combining the CDR3 with reference TRBV5-4 and TRBJ1-2 gives the whole variable domain ETGVTQSPTHLIKTRGQQVTLRCSSQSGHNTVSWYQQALGQGPQFIFQYYREEENGRGNFPPRFSGLQFPNYSSELNVNALELDDSALYLCASSFGQGRDGYTFGSGTRLTVV.